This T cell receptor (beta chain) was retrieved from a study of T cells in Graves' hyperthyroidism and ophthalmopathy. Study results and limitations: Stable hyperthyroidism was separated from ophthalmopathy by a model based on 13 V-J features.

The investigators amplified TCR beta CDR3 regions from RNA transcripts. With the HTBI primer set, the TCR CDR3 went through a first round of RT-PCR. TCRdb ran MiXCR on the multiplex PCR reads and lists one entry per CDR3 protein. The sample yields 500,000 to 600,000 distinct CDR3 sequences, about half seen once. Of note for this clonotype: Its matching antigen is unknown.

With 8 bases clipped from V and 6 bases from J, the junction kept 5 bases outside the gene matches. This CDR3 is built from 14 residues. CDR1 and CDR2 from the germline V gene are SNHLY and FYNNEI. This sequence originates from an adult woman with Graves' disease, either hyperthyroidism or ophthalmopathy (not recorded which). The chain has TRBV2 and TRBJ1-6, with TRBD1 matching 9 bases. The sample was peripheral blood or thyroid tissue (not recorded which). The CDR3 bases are TGTGCCAGCGTGGGACAGGGCCCTAATTCACCCCTCCACTTT. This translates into CASVGQGPNSPLHF.